The present T cell receptor (beta chain) was sequenced within a study of beta chain bispecific antibodies for T cell cancers. Study-wide findings and caveats: Only targeted and closely related TRBV genes appeared affected. After anti-TRBV12 rather than anti-CD19 exposure, TRBV12-3 made up roughly 99% less of total TRBV signal. Normal T cells contributed less of the targeted TRBV signal than the leukemia cells did.

TCRdb re-called the 5' RACE reads through MiXCR, storing one row per CDR3 protein. Altogether about 20,000 distinct CDR3 sequences are present, approximately 2% being singletons, with the ten largest covering under 5.5%. This clonotype was recorded many times. The target antigen is unknown. Trimming pared 4 bases from V and 10 bases from J, leaving 16 bases between. The CDR3 sequence is 14 residues long. Germline V gene data show CDR1 as SEHNR and CDR2 as FQNEAQ (reference sequence). Expansion lasted 3 days, with either anti-CD3 antibody OKT3 or CD3/CD28 beads. This sample: Jurkat plus normal T cells with anti-TRBV12 bispecific.

The clonotype was recovered from a human donor in good health. Some clones in this sample may be carry-over from other donors' samples. Specimen: healthy donor T cells cultured with leukemia cells, collected from a culture containing a bispecific antibody targeting TCR Vbeta12. The chain joins TRBV7-9 to TRBJ1-4, with D possibly matching TRBD1 (6 bases). The CDR3 loop reads CASSSFSEGGKLFF. The CDR3 coding sequence is TGTGCCAGCAGCTCTTTCAGCGAGGGGGGAAAACTGTTTTTT.